This T cell receptor (beta chain) was found in a study of control samples from healthy donors and cancer patients. Profiling relied on immunoSEQ multiplex PCR, and the TCRdb table lists in-frame clones only, not all of them. The repertoire includes about 77,000 clones, roughly 92% of them detected once, and more than 5% sits in the top ten. This CDR3 contains 11 residues. V gave up 6 bases and J gave up 6 bases, with 9 bases separating them. What was sequenced was blood. The source of this sequence is an older woman in good health. The J gene is TRBJ2-7, the V gene TRBV12-3 or TRBV12-4; no definite D call. CDR3 region: CASSSSTEQYF. CDR3 DNA: TGTGCCAGCAGCTCCTCCACCGAGCAGTACTTC.